The 23 T cell receptor beta chains below were found in one sample sequenced in a study of molecular identifiers for immune sequencing clone quantification. Each CDR3 protein is one row after TCRdb ran MiXCR on the PCR reads. The profile shows about 320,000 distinct CDR3 sequences, about a fifth of them singletons. The source material was naive CD8+ T cells from blood, with Jurkat cell RNA spiked in. Subset here: FACS-sorted CD8+CD4-CCR7+CD45RA+ naive T cells. The receptors were sampled from a human donor in good health. Some libraries in this study had Jurkat cell RNA spiked in.

On this clonotype: A much larger clone differs by one base, so this may be a read error. The V call is TRBV7-9, the J call TRBJ2-3, with TRBD2 identical over 8 bases. The J segment lost 2 bases and the V segment lost 7 bases, leaving 8 bases of the junction unmatched. The germline V gene has CDR1 SEHNR and CDR2 FQNEAQ (reference sequence). The CDR3 runs 15 residues. In nucleotides, the CDR3 is TGTGCCAGCAACCCCAGCGGGAGAAACACAGATACGCAGTATTTT. This gives the protein CASNPSGRNTDTQYF. Drawing the rest from reference TRBV7-9 and TRBJ2-3, the complete variable domain is DTGVSQNPRHKITKRGQNVTFRCDPISEHNRLYWYRQTLGQGPEFLTYFQNEAQLEKSRLLSDRFSAERPKGSFSTLEIQRTEQGDSAMYLCASNPSGRNTDTQYFGPGTRLTVL.

This clonotype was observed at least ten times. V gene TRBV7-9 combines with J gene TRBJ1-3, with D uncertain. Between the trimmed V and J ends, which lost 5 bases and 1 base, there was a span of 12 bases. Per the germline V gene, CDR1 is SEHNR and CDR2 is FQNEAQ (reference sequence). This CDR3 has 15 amino acids. DNA of the CDR3: TGTGCCAGCAGCCCGGACTCCTCGTCTGGAAACACCATATATTTT. Amino acids: CASSPDSSSGNTIYF.

This clonotype appeared many times. The rearrangement links TRBV7-9 to TRBJ1-5, with no clear D. The CDR3 is made up of 12 amino acids. Germline CDR1 is SEHNR and CDR2 is FQNEAQ (reference sequence). The ends were cut back, 5 bases at V and 3 bases at J, with 5 bases in the middle. In nucleotides, the CDR3 is TGTGCCAGCAGCACCATCAATCAGCCCCAGCATTTT. Translating it yields CASSTINQPQHF.

This clonotype appeared many times. The chain recombines TRBV4-3 with TRBJ2-7, with D unclear. Looked up from germline, CDR1 is LGHNA and CDR2 is YSLEER. V was pared by 0 bases and J by 1 base, with 7 bases between. This CDR3 comprises 14 residues. As DNA, the CDR3 is TGCGCCAGCAGCCAAGATCTGGTATCCTACGAGCAGTACTTC. Translating gives CASSQDLVSYEQYF.

In the case of this clonotype: This clone may be a read error of a much larger clone one base away. The rearrangement uses TRBV19 and TRBJ2-7; no definite D call. Germline values: CDR1 LNHDA, CDR2 SQIVND (reference sequence). CDR3 size: 12 residues. This CDR3 reads CASCMLGNEQYF. CDR3 nucleotide sequence: TGTGCCAGTTGTATGCTTGGCAACGAGCAGTACTTC.

On this clonotype: An end of the junction differs from the germline gene, which may be a read error. The J gene is TRBJ2-2, the V gene TRBV6-4; D tentatively fits TRBD1 or TRBD2 (5 bases each). The length of the CDR3 is 16 residues. Germline CDR1 MRHNA, CDR2 SNTAGT. This CDR3 reads CASSAVGTRNAGELFF. The CDR3 DNA is TGTGCCAGCAGCGCCGTTGGGACGCGGAACGCCGGGGAGCTGTTTTTT.

In this sample, this clonotype turned up many times. The rearrangement uses TRBV10-3 and TRBJ2-7; possible D gene TRBD1, 6 bases. Germline V gene data show CDR1 as ENHRY and CDR2 as SYGVKD. The V end lost 6 bases, the J end lost 3 bases, and 18 bases lay between the germline ends. The CDR3 sequence is 15 residues long. This chain's CDR3 is CAISPGTSADYEQYF. Here the CDR3 DNA reads TGTGCCATCAGCCCCGGGACATCAGCCGACTACGAGCAGTACTTC.

Points on this clonotype: One junction end disagrees with the germline gene, perhaps due to a read error. J is TRBJ2-7 and V is TRBV28; 8 bases agree with TRBD1. CDR1 and CDR2 from the germline V gene are MDHEN and SYDVKM. The CDR3 consists of 14 residues. The CDR3 nucleotides read TGTGTCAGCAGTCTCGGGACAGGACCTGACGAGCAGTACTTC. It yields the protein CVSSLGTGPDEQYF.

This clonotype was recorded a few times. The V call is TRBV6-5, the J call TRBJ2-3; TRBD2 aligns across 11 bases. CDR1 is MNHEY and CDR2 is SVGAGI in the germline V gene. The CDR3 runs to 19 residues. V lost 6 bases, J lost 5 bases, and 19 bases stayed unmatched. The CDR3 nucleotides read TGTGCCAGCAGGCCCCCCCCTGAGCTAGCGGGAGGCCCAGTAGATACGCAGTATTTT. This gives the protein CASRPPPELAGGPVDTQYF.

In its sample, this clonotype was seen many times. The V and J genes are TRBV7-6 and TRBJ2-1; TRBD2 matches 12 bases. V gave up 5 bases and J gave up 9 bases; unmatched junction bases: 14. The CDR3 totals 17 residues. Germline V lookup: CDR1 SGHVS, CDR2 FNYEAQ. For the CDR3, the DNA is TGTGCCAGCAGCCCTAGCCCGGGGCTAGCGGGAGGGGGTGAGCAGTTCTTC. This sequence encodes CASSPSPGLAGGGEQFF.

For this clonotype: It may be a read error: a sequence one base away is much more abundant. The gene calls are TRBV6-2 or TRBV6-3 and TRBJ1-5; D is unclear. This CDR3 contains 16 residues. Germline V gives CDR1 MNHEY, CDR2 SVGEGT. The CDR3: CASSSSPVLSNQPRHF. The DNA of the CDR3 is TGTGCCAGCAGTTCCAGCCCGGTCCTAAGCAATCAGCCCCGGCATTTT.

About this clonotype itself: This may be a read error, as it is one base from a much larger clone. V is TRBV6-5 and J is TRBJ1-2; D is unclear. The CDR3 extends over 11 amino acids. Germline loops: CDR1 MNHEY, CDR2 SVGAGI. CDR3 protein: CASGFSYGCTF. The CDR3 DNA follows: TGTGCCAGCGGGTTTAGCTATGGCTGCACCTTC.

This clonotype was observed a few times. V gene TRBV3-1 combines with J gene TRBJ2-1; TRBD1 agrees at 8 bases. This CDR3 region has 15 residues. Germline loops: CDR1 LGHDT, CDR2 YNNKEL (reference sequence). After removal of 5 bases from V and 10 bases from J, the junction contained 13 bases not matched to a gene. CDR3 bases: TGTGCCAGCAGCGCCCCAGGGGGCGCGGTCCGGGAGCAGTTCTTC. It codes for CASSAPGGAVREQFF.

A note on this clonotype: The conserved final phenylalanine or tryptophan is absent from the CDR3, which likely points to a read error. The chain carries TRBV10-2 and TRBJ2-3, with TRBD1 as a possible D gene (6 bases). Trimming stripped 2 bases from V and 1 base from J, with 10 bases between. Germline V gene sequence: CDR1 WSHSY, CDR2 SAAADI. The CDR3 consists of 15 residues. The CDR3 DNA sequence: TGCGCCAGCAGTGAGCTCAGGGGCGGCACAGATACGCAGTATTCT. Encoded protein: CASSELRGGTDTQYS.

This clonotype was seen many times. The genes are TRBV29-1 and TRBJ2-1; TRBD2 might be the D (6 bases). The CDR3 loop spans 13 amino acids. From germline, CDR1 is SQVTM and CDR2 ANQGSEA. Trimming removed 5 bases at V and 10 bases at J, with 18 bases between. The CDR3 DNA reads TGCAGCGTTCCTCTGTTAGGTGCGGGGGAGCAGTTCTTC. Protein product: CSVPLLGAGEQFF.

Points on this clonotype: A much larger clone differs by one base, so this may be a read error. The rearrangement links TRBV7-9 to TRBJ1-5; the D gene is possibly TRBD1 (6 bases). Germline V gives CDR1 SEHNR, CDR2 FQNEAQ (reference sequence). The CDR3 is 16 amino acids. With 8 bases removed from V and 6 bases from J, the gap between germline ends came to 23 bases. CDR3 protein: CASGPASEGEGQPQHF. The CDR3, as DNA: TGTGCCAGCGGCCCAGCCAGTGAGGGGGAGGGTCAGCCCCAGCATTTT.

There are many counts of this clonotype. The V and J genes are TRBV9 and TRBJ1-1, with a possible D match to TRBD1 (5 bases). CDR3 length equals 13 residues. CDR1 and CDR2 (germline): SGDLS, YYNGEE. Between the trimmed V and J ends, which lost 4 bases and 4 bases, there was a span of 11 bases. This chain's CDR3 is CASSIGGFTEAFF. As DNA, the CDR3 is TGTGCCAGCAGCATCGGGGGGTTCACTGAAGCTTTCTTT.

There are many counts of this clonotype. V and J are TRBV7-9 and TRBJ2-4; 7 bases align to TRBD1. The germline CDR1 and CDR2 sequences are SEHNR and FQNEAQ (reference sequence). Trimming at V came to 7 bases and at J to 9 bases, leaving 12 bases not matched to a gene. This CDR3 comprises 14 residues. The CDR3 DNA sequence: TGTGCCAGCAACACAGGGGATCAAAGGGGCATTCAGTACTTC. It encodes CASNTGDQRGIQYF. The whole variable domain, remainder taken from reference TRBV7-9 and TRBJ2-4, is DTGVSQNPRHKITKRGQNVTFRCDPISEHNRLYWYRQTLGQGPEFLTYFQNEAQLEKSRLLSDRFSAERPKGSFSTLEIQRTEQGDSAMYLCASNTGDQRGIQYFGAGTRLSVL.

This clonotype was detected many times. CDR3 sequence: CASSLEPGGSTEAFF. In DNA, the CDR3 is TGTGCCAGCAGCTTGGAACCGGGGGGTAGCACTGAAGCTTTCTTT. This chain uses TRBV7-6 with TRBJ1-1; tentatively, D is TRBD1 (5 bases). CDR3 size: 15 residues. Trimming took 3 bases from V and 4 from J, leaving 15 bases between them. Germline-derived CDR1 and CDR2 are SGHVS and FNYEAQ.

As to this clonotype: This sequence may be a read error, since a much larger clone differs from it by one base. The V gene is TRBV20-1, the J gene TRBJ2-3, with D possibly called TRBD1 or TRBD2 (5 bases each). Germline V gene sequence: CDR1 DFQATT, CDR2 SNEGSKA (reference sequence). V lost 1 base to trimming and J lost 4 bases, with 21 bases between them. This CDR3 is 17 amino acids long. The CDR3 DNA sequence: TGCAGTGCTAGAGGTCCGTCGGGGCTAGTGTACCCAGATACGCAGTATTTT. The encoded protein is CSARGPSGLVYPDTQYF.

Details on this clonotype: A much larger clone is a single base away; this may be a read error. This chain connects TRBV9 to TRBJ2-1; TRBD2 agrees at 12 bases. CDR1 and CDR2 from the germline V gene are SGDLS and YYNGEE. This CDR3 comprises 18 residues. CDR3 DNA sequence: TGTGCCGGCAGCGTAGAGGAACTAGCGGGAGGACTATACAATGAGCAGTTCTTC. Translated, it gives CAGSVEELAGGLYNEQFF.

This clonotype was seen repeatedly, ten times or more. This chain uses TRBV28 with TRBJ2-7, with D uncertain. The CDR3 is made up of 15 amino acids. Trimming stripped 5 bases from V and 2 bases from J, with 16 bases between. CDR1 is MDHEN and CDR2 is SYDVKM in the germline V gene. CDR3 sequence (DNA): TGTGCCAGCAGTGAACCTCGGACGGTAACCTACGAGCAGTACTTC. It encodes CASSEPRTVTYEQYF.

This clonotype was seen only a few times. The chain has TRBV14 and TRBJ2-1, with D tentatively TRBD1 (6 bases). Trimming stripped 3 bases from V and 1 base from J, with 10 bases between. CDR1 and CDR2 (germline): SGHDN, FVKESK. This CDR3 contains 15 residues. The CDR3 here is CASSHVTGSYNEQFF. DNA for the CDR3: TGTGCCAGCAGCCACGTGACAGGTTCCTACAATGAGCAGTTCTTC.